The clone carrying this TCR beta chain has ten or more counts. Its antigen is as yet unknown. The junction departs from the called germline gene at one end, perhaps through a read error. Germline CDR1 reads SGHTA; CDR2 reads FQGNSA. This CDR3 comprises 15 residues. These data originate in a study of T cells in Graves' hyperthyroidism and ophthalmopathy. Study results and caveats: Blood held most thyroid clonotypes expanded above 0.001 frequency.

Regions amplified from RNA transcripts were the TCR beta CDR3 regions. The study used the HTBI primer set for a first-round RT-PCR of the TCR CDR3. TCRdb recomputed calls from the multiplex PCR reads with MiXCR, one row per CDR3 protein. The sample includes fewer than 650,000 distinct CDR3 sequences, approximately 48% of them seen just once. Diagnostic assessment was based on clinical symptoms, serum thyroxine and TRAb, thyroid ultrasound and orbital computed tomography. The sequenced sample consisted of peripheral blood or thyroid tissue (not recorded which). V is TRBV7-2 and J is TRBJ1-3, with D possibly being TRBD1 (5 bases). This receptor was obtained from an adult woman with Graves' disease, either hyperthyroidism or ophthalmopathy (not recorded which). CDR3 DNA: TGTGCCAGCAGTTTAGGGGTTTTGTCTGGAAACACCATATATTTT. Amino acid sequence: CASSLGVLSGNTIYF. The full variable domain, completed using reference TRBV7-2 and TRBJ1-3, is GAGVSQSPSNKVTEKGKDVELRCDPISGHTALYWYRQSLGQGLEFLIYFQGNSAPDKSGLPSDRFSAERTGGSVSTLTIQRTQQEDSAVYLCASSLGVLSGNTIYFGEGSWLTVV.